The 29 T cell receptor beta chains below come from one sample, sequenced in a study of blood T cells in healthy people across ages. Through a sample-barcoded 5' primer and a J-beta primer mix, a second PCR was run for roughly 7 to 11 cycles. Via MiXCR, TCRdb re-called the 5' RACE reads, giving one row per CDR3 protein. The table lists about 1.6 million distinct CDR3 sequences, roughly 30% of them singletons. Sequencing input: blood. These receptors all stem from a woman aged 30 to 39 in good health.

The chain joins TRBV20-1 to TRBJ2-3; the match to TRBD2 covers 9 bases. The CDR3 contains 13 residues. CDR1 DFQATT and CDR2 SNEGSKA come from the germline V gene (reference sequence). Trimming cost V 6 bases and J 3 bases; bases outside gene matches: 4. CDR3 protein: CSALAGETDTQYF. The CDR3 region has the DNA TGCAGTGCCTTAGCGGGGGAGACAGATACGCAGTATTTT.

The rearrangement joins TRBV6-5 to TRBJ1-6; no definite D call. CDR1 and CDR2 from the germline V gene are MNHEY and SVGAGI. The V end lost 6 bases, the J end lost 5 bases, and 17 bases lay between the germline ends. The CDR3 is 16 residues long. CDR3 amino acids: CASSRVASSDNSPLHF. The CDR3 region has the DNA TGTGCCAGCAGCCGTGTGGCCTCAAGCGATAATTCACCCCTCCACTTT.

The chain links TRBV27 to TRBJ2-5, with D perhaps assigned TRBD1 or TRBD2 (5 bases each). Germline lookup yields CDR1 MNHEY and CDR2 SMNVEV (reference sequence). V was cut by 3 bases and J by 2 bases, with 10 bases left in between. The CDR3 contains 14 residues. CDR3 amino acids: CASSFGGQQETQYF. CDR3 DNA sequence: TGTGCCAGCAGTTTCGGAGGACAACAAGAGACCCAGTACTTC.

The rearrangement joins TRBV20-1 to TRBJ2-1, with D unclear. This CDR3 is 14 amino acids long. Germline CDR1 DFQATT, CDR2 SNEGSKA (reference sequence). Deletions cut 6 bases from V and 0 bases from J, with 12 bases between. CDR3 in amino acids: CSAIDSFSYNEQFF. CDR3 DNA sequence: TGCAGTGCCATCGACTCGTTCTCCTACAATGAGCAGTTCTTC.

The chain combines TRBV30 with TRBJ2-7, with no clear D. Trimming pared 4 bases from V and 4 bases from J, leaving 11 bases between. The CDR3 extends over 12 amino acids. The V gene's germline CDR1 is GTSNPN and CDR2 SVGIG (reference sequence). The CDR3 DNA follows: TGTGCCTGGAATTGGGGTGTTTACGAGCAGTACTTC. Translation: CAWNWGVYEQYF.

In this sample, this clonotype turned up a few times. The rearrangement joins TRBV3-1 to TRBJ1-2; D gene unclear. Germline CDR1 reads LGHDT; CDR2 reads YNNKEL (reference sequence). The CDR3 has 13 residues. Trimming removed 1 base at V and 6 bases at J, with 9 bases between. The CDR3 is CASSQVSRNGYTF. CDR3 nucleotides: TGTGCCAGCAGCCAAGTAAGCAGGAATGGCTACACCTTC.

There are many counts of this clonotype. This chain joins TRBV10-3 and TRBJ2-5, with 7 bases that match TRBD1. V lost 2 bases to trimming and J lost 1 base; unmatched junction nucleotides: 1. This CDR3 comprises 14 residues. CDR1 is ENHRY, CDR2 SYGVKD, per germline. CDR3 nucleotide sequence: TGTGCCATCAGTGAGGACAGGGTCCAAGAGACCCAGTACTTC. It codes for CAISEDRVQETQYF.

With regard to this clonotype: No conserved phenylalanine or tryptophan is present at the end of the CDR3, so a read error is the likely explanation. V usage is TRBV2 and J usage is TRBJ2-7, with D perhaps matching TRBD2 (6 bases). The CDR3 is 18 residues long. V gave up 7 bases and J gave up 5 bases, with 30 bases separating them. Germline CDR1 reads SNHLY; CDR2 reads FYNNEI. The CDR3 DNA sequence: TGTGCCAGCACTATGTGGGCAGGGCGGACTAATGAGGCCCACGAGCAGTACTGC. The encoded protein is CASTMWAGRTNEAHEQYC.

The V gene is TRBV4-1, the J gene TRBJ1-4; D call uncertain. Germline loops: CDR1 MGHRA, CDR2 YSYEKL. CDR3 length: 14 residues. Trimming cost V 1 base and J 8 bases, with 11 bases left between them. CDR3 sequence (DNA): TGCGCCAGCAGCCAAGTTTCACGTGGGGAAAAACTGTTTTTT. It codes for CASSQVSRGEKLFF.

This rearrangement joins TRBV7-3 to TRBJ2-1, with D possibly matching TRBD2 (6 bases). Trimming pared 8 bases from V and 7 bases from J, leaving 18 bases between. Germline V gene lookup returns CDR1 SGHTA and CDR2 FQGTGA. The CDR3 has 14 amino acids. The CDR3 spells CASGWGERKNEQFF. The CDR3 DNA reads TGTGCCAGCGGCTGGGGGGAGAGGAAGAATGAGCAGTTCTTC.

The chain couples TRBV28 to TRBJ2-1; 10 nucleotides agree with TRBD2. CDR1 is MDHEN and CDR2 is SYDVKM in the germline V gene. This CDR3 has 16 amino acids. The trim removed 4 bases at V and 0 bases at J, leaving 3 bases unmatched. The CDR3 loop reads CASSSAGGSSYNEQFF. In nucleotides, the CDR3 is TGTGCCAGCAGTTCAGCGGGAGGGAGCTCCTACAATGAGCAGTTCTTC.

This clonotype was counted once. The chain uses TRBV20-1 and TRBJ2-4, with 10 bases lining up with TRBD2. The assigned J gene may be wrong: the sequence end matches TRBJ2-7 better. Germline V gives CDR1 DFQATT, CDR2 SNEGSKA (reference sequence). This CDR3 region has 15 residues. DNA of the CDR3: TGCAGTGCTAGAGATCTAGCGGGGGCAACCTACGAGCAGTACTTC. It codes for CSARDLAGATYEQYF.

V and J are TRBV28 and TRBJ1-2, with D uncertain. Deletions cut 5 bases from V and 4 bases from J, with 14 bases between. Germline V CDR1 and CDR2: MDHEN, SYDVKM. The CDR3 is 14 residues long. In nucleotides, the CDR3 is TGTGCCAGCAGTCGGTTTACCAGCAGCTATGGCTACACCTTC. This gives the protein CASSRFTSSYGYTF.

The table lists this clonotype with a few counts. The chain uses TRBV10-3 and TRBJ2-3, with 7 bases identical to TRBD1. Germline CDR1 and CDR2: ENHRY and SYGVKD. CDR3 size: 15 residues. V shed 3 bases, J shed 2 bases, and the junction held 5 bases outside the gene matches. The CDR3 nucleotides read TGTGCCATCAGTGATGCAGGGGGTACCACAGATACGCAGTATTTT. Its protein is CAISDAGGTTDTQYF.

The rearrangement joins TRBV27 to TRBJ2-1; D might be TRBD1 (6 bases). CDR3 size: 13 residues. Germline V gives CDR1 MNHEY, CDR2 SMNVEV (reference sequence). V lost 8 bases and J lost 8, with 16 bases in between. In nucleotides, the CDR3 is TGTGCCAGCCAGCTAGGGGGTACCGATGAGCAGTTCTTC. It translates to CASQLGGTDEQFF.

This clonotype appeared a few times. V usage is TRBV20-1 and J usage is TRBJ2-7; the D gene could be TRBD1 or TRBD2 (6 bases each). V was shortened by 6 bases and J by 3 bases, with 15 bases between the two germline ends. CDR1 is DFQATT, CDR2 SNEGSKA, per germline (reference sequence). This CDR3 spans 13 amino acids. CDR3 in DNA: TGCAGTGCCGGGGGCCATTCCGGCTACGAGCAGTACTTC. Its protein is CSAGGHSGYEQYF.

Comments on this clonotype: At one of its ends the junction is not consistent with the germline gene, which may arise from a read error. The genes are TRBV20-1 and TRBJ2-5; the D gene could be TRBD1 or TRBD2 (5 bases each). The germline V gene has CDR1 DFQATT and CDR2 SNEGSKA (reference sequence). This CDR3 is 17 amino acids long. In nucleotides, the CDR3 is TGCAGTACTAGAACCCGGGACGGGGTCATTAAGCGGGAGACCCAGTACTTC. Its protein is CSTRTRDGVIKRETQYF.

Comments on this clonotype: A junction boundary mismatches the germline segment, possibly from a read error. This sequence joins TRBV4-1 and TRBJ2-4; D might be TRBD2 (6 bases). The germline V gene has CDR1 MGHRA and CDR2 YSYEKL. The CDR3 length is 13 residues. CDR3 DNA: TGCACCAGCAAGACTAGTGGGACGGGAGAGCAGTACTTC. This sequence encodes CTSKTSGTGEQYF.

Comment on this clonotype: An end of the junction does not agree with germline; a read error may underlie this. The chain employs TRBV4-1 and TRBJ1-1; no reliable D call. This CDR3 region has 15 residues. Germline-derived CDR1 and CDR2 are MGHRA and YSYEKL. The chain's CDR3 is CANSQDGLGHTEAFF. The CDR3 nucleotides are TGCGCCAACAGCCAAGACGGACTGGGCCACACTGAAGCTTTCTTT.

In this sample, this clonotype turned up a few times. This chain uses TRBV4-1 with TRBJ2-3; D call uncertain. The length of the CDR3 is 16 residues. V lost 4 bases, J lost 0 bases, and 14 bases lay in between. Germline assignment: CDR1 MGHRA and CDR2 YSYEKL. In nucleotides, the CDR3 is TGCGCCAGCAGCCTCGGAAACAGTCGAAGCACAGATACGCAGTATTTT. Translation gives CASSLGNSRSTDTQYF.

This chain uses TRBV27 with TRBJ2-7; D may be TRBD1 (8 bases). CDR3 length: 14 residues. V was trimmed by 8 bases and J by 3 bases, leaving 17 bases between them. Germline V gene data show CDR1 as MNHEY and CDR2 as SMNVEV (reference sequence). In DNA form, the CDR3 reads TGTGCCAGCGCGGGGGACAGGCATTTCTACGAGCAGTACTTC. It codes for CASAGDRHFYEQYF.

This clonotype was detected a few times. The chain recombines TRBV27 with TRBJ2-5, with 7 nucleotides matching TRBD2. Germline CDR1 is MNHEY and CDR2 is SMNVEV (reference sequence). V shed 10 bases and J 5 bases; nucleotides not matched to a gene: 16. This CDR3 comprises 15 residues. This chain's CDR3 is CATIPGGRGDETQYF. In DNA form, the CDR3 reads TGTGCCACCATTCCTGGCGGGAGAGGCGATGAGACCCAGTACTTC.

The rearrangement joins TRBV4-1 to TRBJ1-5, with 9 bases matching TRBD1. Germline values: CDR1 MGHRA, CDR2 YSYEKL. The CDR3 extends over 17 amino acids. The J segment lost 2 bases and the V segment lost 3 bases, leaving 8 bases of the junction unmatched. CDR3 in DNA: TGCGCCAGCAGCCAGGCCAGGGGACAGGGAGGCAATCAGCCCCAGCATTTT. Protein: CASSQARGQGGNQPQHF.

The V call is TRBV7-9, the J call TRBJ2-3; D is undetermined. V lost 1 base and J 4 bases, leaving 12 bases between the germline ends. Looked up from germline, CDR1 is SEHNR and CDR2 is FQNEAQ (reference sequence). CDR3 length: 15 amino acids. CDR3: CASSLDGLSSDTQYF. The DNA for the CDR3 is TGTGCCAGCAGCTTAGATGGCCTATCATCAGATACGCAGTATTTT.

This rearrangement joins TRBV12-3 or TRBV12-4 to TRBJ2-5; possible D gene TRBD2, 6 bases. The CDR3 runs to 15 residues. Trimming pared 7 bases from V and 4 bases from J, leaving 19 bases between. CDR3 nucleotide sequence: TGTGCCAGCACCTCCCCCGGACTAAGCGGAGAGACCCAGTACTTC. Protein sequence: CASTSPGLSGETQYF.

The count of this clonotype is one. The chain combines TRBV13 with TRBJ1-1, with a possible D match to TRBD1 (6 bases). Germline CDR1 is PRHDT and CDR2 is FYEKMQ (reference sequence). This CDR3 is built from 15 residues. Trimming took off 5 bases at V and 1 base at J, with 14 bases between the two ends. CDR3 loop: CASSAGQFPNTEAFF. CDR3 DNA sequence: TGTGCCAGCAGCGCCGGACAGTTTCCGAACACTGAAGCTTTCTTT.

J is TRBJ2-3 and V is TRBV14; D perhaps matches TRBD2 (5 bases). The germline V and J ends were trimmed by 0 bases and 3 bases, with 13 bases remaining between them. Per the germline V gene, CDR1 is SGHDN and CDR2 is FVKESK. The CDR3 loop spans 16 amino acids. CDR3 region: CASSQECGETTDTQYF. The CDR3 region has the DNA TGTGCCAGCAGCCAAGAGTGTGGGGAGACGACAGATACGCAGTATTTT.

In its sample, this clonotype was seen a few times. This chain joins TRBV5-4 and TRBJ2-7; D unclear. Trimming pared 0 bases from V and 2 bases from J, leaving 6 bases between. The CDR3 totals 13 residues. Germline V gene data show CDR1 as SGHNT and CDR2 as YYREEE (reference sequence). The CDR3: CASSLGYPYEQYF. In DNA form, the CDR3 reads TGTGCCAGCAGCTTGGGCTACCCCTACGAGCAGTACTTC.

This clonotype has a count of ten or more. The chain combines TRBV27 with TRBJ1-5; D gene uncertain. This CDR3 region has 12 residues. V shed 3 bases and J shed 6 bases, with 6 bases lying between them. The germline V gene encodes CDR1 MNHEY and CDR2 SMNVEV (reference sequence). The CDR3 DNA sequence: TGTGCCAGCAGTTTTGGAGGTCAGCCCCAGCATTTT. Encoded protein: CASSFGGQPQHF.